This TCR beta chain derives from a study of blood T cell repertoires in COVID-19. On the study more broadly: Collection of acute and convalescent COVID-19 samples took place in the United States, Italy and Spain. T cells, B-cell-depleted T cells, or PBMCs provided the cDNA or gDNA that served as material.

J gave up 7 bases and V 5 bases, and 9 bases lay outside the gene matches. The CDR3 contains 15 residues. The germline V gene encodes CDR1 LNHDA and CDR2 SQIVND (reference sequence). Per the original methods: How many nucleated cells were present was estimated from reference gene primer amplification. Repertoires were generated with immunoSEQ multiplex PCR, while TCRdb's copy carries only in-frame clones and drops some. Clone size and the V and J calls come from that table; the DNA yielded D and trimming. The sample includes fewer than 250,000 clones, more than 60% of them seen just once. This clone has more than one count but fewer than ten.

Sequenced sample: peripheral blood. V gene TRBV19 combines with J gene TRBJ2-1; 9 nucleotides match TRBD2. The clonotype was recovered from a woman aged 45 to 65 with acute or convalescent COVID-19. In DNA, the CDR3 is TGTGCCAGTAGTGCTAGCGGGGCCCCTTGGAATGAGCAGTTCTTC. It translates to CASSASGAPWNEQFF. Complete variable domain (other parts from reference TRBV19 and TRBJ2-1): DGGITQSPKYLFRKEGQNVTLSCEQNLNHDAMYWYRQDPGQGLRLIYYSQIVNDFQKGDIAEGYSVSREKKESFPLTVTSAQKNPTAFYLCASSASGAPWNEQFFGPGTRLTVL.